The 11 T cell receptor beta chains below all came from one sample that was sequenced in a study of T cells in Graves' hyperthyroidism and ophthalmopathy. Template material for amplifying TCR beta CDR3 regions consisted of RNA transcripts. Using the HTBI primer set, a first-round RT-PCR was run on the TCR CDR3. TCRdb itself ran the multiplex PCR reads through MiXCR, one entry per CDR3 protein. Found here are fewer than 500,000 distinct CDR3 sequences, around 15% of them singletons; the top ten hold around 14%. Sample: blood. The origin of the receptors is a man aged 18 to 35 with Graves' ophthalmopathy.

This clonotype was detected ten times or more. V is TRBV7-2 and J is TRBJ2-5; 7 nucleotides line up with TRBD2. This CDR3 is 15 amino acids long. V lost 0 bases, J lost 1 base, and 2 bases stayed unmatched. CDR1 and CDR2 from the germline V gene are SGHTA and FQGNSA. CDR3 coding DNA: TGTGCCAGCAGCTTAGCTCCGGGGGGCCAAGAGACCCAGTACTTC. Protein: CASSLAPGGQETQYF. The full variable domain, rest sourced from reference TRBV7-2 and TRBJ2-5, is GAGVSQSPSNKVTEKGKDVELRCDPISGHTALYWYRQSLGQGLEFLIYFQGNSAPDKSGLPSDRFSAERTGGSVSTLTIQRTQQEDSAVYLCASSLAPGGQETQYFGPGTRLLVL.

Turning to this clonotype: A much larger clone differs by one base, so this may be a read error. This sequence joins TRBV11-2 and TRBJ1-3; D remains unclear. The germline CDR1 and CDR2 sequences are SGHAT and FQNNGV. The CDR3 is made up of 15 amino acids. DNA of the CDR3: TGTGCCAGCAGCCACGAACAGTTCTCTGGAAACACCATACATTTT. Translation gives CASSHEQFSGNTIHF.

This clonotype was counted only a few times. The chain links TRBV29-1 to TRBJ1-6, with D perhaps matching TRBD1 (6 bases). Trimming removed 5 bases at V and 0 bases at J, with 17 bases between. CDR3 length: 17 amino acids. Germline V CDR1 and CDR2: SQVTM, ANQGSEA. The CDR3 reads CSVPYEGGTSYNSPLHF. The CDR3 bases are TGCAGCGTTCCCTATGAGGGGGGTACCTCCTATAATTCACCCCTCCACTTT.

The rearrangement uses TRBV6-1 and TRBJ2-7; the D is unclear. V lost 11 bases to trimming and J lost 2 bases, with 19 bases between them. The germline gives CDR1 MNHNS, CDR2 SASEGT. The CDR3 covers 14 residues. In DNA form, the CDR3 reads TGTGCCGGCCAGATCAACCCAGGCACCTACGAGCAGTACTTC. It encodes CAGQINPGTYEQYF.

The chain carries TRBV20-1 and TRBJ2-7, with D uncertain. The V and J ends lost 4 bases and 0 bases respectively, with 13 bases between them. Germline V CDR1 and CDR2: DFQATT, SNEGSKA (reference sequence). This CDR3 is 14 amino acids long. This CDR3 is CSAKAPSNSYEQYF. The CDR3 nucleotides are TGCAGTGCTAAAGCCCCCAGCAACTCCTACGAGCAGTACTTC.

The chain combines TRBV29-1 with TRBJ2-2; D is unresolved. The CDR3 covers 13 residues. Trimming took 6 bases from V and 5 from J, leaving 13 bases between them. The germline gives CDR1 SQVTM, CDR2 ANQGSEA. This chain's CDR3 is CSVKWGQTGELFF. The CDR3 coding sequence is TGCAGCGTAAAGTGGGGTCAGACCGGGGAGCTGTTTTTT.

This clonotype showed up many times. This chain joins TRBV24-1 and TRBJ2-5; the D is unclear. Deletions cut 0 bases from V and 5 bases from J, with 12 bases between. This CDR3 has 15 residues. The germline V gene encodes CDR1 KGHDR and CDR2 SFDVKD. The CDR3 loop is CATSDLRAGVETQYF. The CDR3 DNA follows: TGTGCCACCAGTGATTTGCGTGCTGGTGTGGAGACCCAGTACTTC.

The chain joins TRBV13 to TRBJ2-3; possible D gene TRBD2, 5 bases. The CDR3 runs to 16 residues. The germline gives CDR1 PRHDT, CDR2 FYEKMQ (reference sequence). V gave up 1 base and J gave up 0 bases, with 11 bases separating them. The CDR3 region is CASSLVGSESTDTQYF. The CDR3 DNA is TGTGCCAGCAGCTTAGTCGGTAGCGAAAGCACAGATACGCAGTATTTT.

The chain uses TRBV7-6 and TRBJ1-4; D not certain. Trimming pared 1 base from V and 8 bases from J, leaving 14 bases between. CDR3 length: 15 residues. From germline, CDR1 is SGHVS and CDR2 FNYEAQ. This CDR3 reads CASSLGGSLGEKLFF. In DNA, the CDR3 is TGTGCCAGCAGCTTAGGCGGCTCGCTCGGGGAAAAACTGTTTTTT.

The gene calls are TRBV20-1 and TRBJ2-3; TRBD1 agrees at 8 bases. CDR1 DFQATT and CDR2 SNEGSKA come from the germline V gene (reference sequence). The V segment lost 0 bases and the J segment 2 bases; nucleotides outside the gene matches: 10. CDR3 length: 17 amino acids. CDR3 sequence (DNA): TGCAGTGCTAGAGATGGCGACAGGGGAACCCTCACAGATACGCAGTATTTT. This codes for CSARDGDRGTLTDTQYF.

This clonotype came up many times. The V gene is TRBV6-1, the J gene TRBJ1-4; unclear D gene. The CDR3 contains 18 residues. Per germline, CDR1 MNHNS and CDR2 SASEGT. The germline V and J ends were trimmed by 2 bases and 7 bases, with 23 bases remaining between them. CDR3 nucleotide sequence: TGTGCCAGCAGTGAATCCGACTCCGAAAGGATGCAAGTTGAAAAACTGTTTTTT. Translated, it gives CASSESDSERMQVEKLFF.